Shown below are 20 T cell receptor beta chains from a single sample sequenced in a study of blood T cell repertoires in COVID-19. Sequenced by immunoSEQ multiplex PCR; TCRdb stores in-frame clones only, minus some. Of around 400,000 clones listed, 70% to 90% were seen once; the top ten hold roughly 1.4%. The material sequenced was PBMCs or T cells enriched from blood (not recorded which). Every receptor here comes from a woman aged 18 to 35 who had been exposed to COVID-19.

This chain joins TRBV6-5 and TRBJ1-1; 10 bases match TRBD1. This CDR3 has 15 residues. Germline V gene sequence: CDR1 MNHEY, CDR2 SVGAGI. V was clipped by 6 bases and J by 1 base; unmatched bases: 5. CDR3 residues: CASSRRQGANTEAFF. CDR3 coding DNA: TGTGCCAGCAGCCGTAGACAGGGGGCGAACACTGAAGCTTTCTTT.

This clone was seen just once. The V gene is TRBV11-2, the J gene TRBJ2-5; TRBD1 might be the D (6 bases). CDR1 SGHAT and CDR2 FQNNGV come from the germline V gene. This CDR3 has 12 residues. The ends were cut back, 5 bases at V and 7 bases at J, with 11 bases in the middle. The CDR3, as DNA: TGTGCCAGCAGCCCAAAGACAGGGACCCAGTACTTC. It is translated as CASSPKTGTQYF.

The chain recombines TRBV20-1 with TRBJ2-1; D might be TRBD1 (5 bases). The CDR3 length is 10 residues. V dropped 5 bases and J dropped 16 bases, with 15 bases sitting between them. CDR1 is DFQATT and CDR2 is SNEGSKA in the germline V gene (reference sequence). The CDR3 DNA is TGCAGTGCTGCTGACAGTTTAGTATTCTTC. As protein: CSAADSLVFF.

About this clone itself: This sample also contains other DNA sequences that code for the same CDR3. The gene calls are TRBV7-2 and TRBJ2-7; 9 bases map to TRBD1. The germline V gene has CDR1 SGHTA and CDR2 FQGNSA. The V gene end was trimmed by 1 base and the J gene end by 2 bases; junction bases not matched to a gene: 3. The CDR3 length is 15 residues. The chain's CDR3 is CASSLGGQGPYEQYF. For the CDR3, the DNA is TGTGCCAGCAGCTTAGGAGGACAGGGGCCCTACGAGCAGTACTTC.

The chain has TRBV19 and TRBJ2-6, with TRBD2 matching over 7 bases. The CDR3 spans 14 residues. The trim removed 11 bases at V and 4 bases at J, leaving 8 bases unmatched. Germline V gene sequence: CDR1 LNHDA, CDR2 SQIVND (reference sequence). CDR3 DNA: TGTGCCTCTGAGCGGGGAATCGGGGCCAACGTCCTGACTTTC. It specifies CASERGIGANVLTF.

The chain has TRBV7-2 and TRBJ2-3, with 8 bases fitting TRBD1. The CDR3 extends over 14 amino acids. V shed 3 bases and J 4 bases; nucleotides not matched to a gene: 3. In germline, CDR1 is SGHTA, CDR2 FQGNSA. The CDR3 loop is CASSLGQAPDTQYF. Written as DNA, the CDR3 is TGTGCCAGCAGCTTGGGACAGGCCCCAGATACGCAGTATTTT.

CDR3 sequence: CASLRERASNEQFF. CDR3 coding DNA: TGTGCCAGCCTACGGGAGAGGGCTTCCAATGAGCAGTTCTTC. The chain combines TRBV2 with TRBJ2-1; D is perhaps TRBD2 (6 bases). The germline V gene encodes CDR1 SNHLY and CDR2 FYNNEI. The CDR3 totals 14 residues. Trimming cost V 8 bases and J 6 bases, with 17 bases left between them.

Concerning this clone: This sample includes further DNA sequences coding for the same CDR3. This chain links TRBV28 with TRBJ1-1, with 7 bases fitting TRBD1. Germline-derived CDR1 and CDR2 are MDHEN and SYDVKM. The junction had 8 bases not matched to a gene; V was cut back by 5 bases and J by 5 bases. The CDR3 is made up of 14 amino acids. CDR3 residues: CASSSDRVGTEAFF. The DNA for the CDR3 is TGTGCCAGCAGTAGTGACAGGGTAGGAACTGAAGCTTTCTTT.

This chain joins TRBV13 and TRBJ2-7; 9 bases are shared with TRBD1. Germline V gives CDR1 PRHDT, CDR2 FYEKMQ (reference sequence). This CDR3 has 15 residues. V lost 5 bases to trimming and J lost 4 bases; unmatched junction nucleotides: 9. The CDR3 loop reads CASSLDRGTLYEQYF. In nucleotides, the CDR3 is TGTGCCAGCAGCCTGGACAGGGGAACCCTTTACGAGCAGTACTTC.

The chain uses TRBV18 and TRBJ2-1; the D gene is possibly TRBD1 (5 bases). Germline assignment: CDR1 KGHSH and CDR2 LQKENI. The CDR3 is 12 amino acids. Trimming stripped 3 bases from V and 6 bases from J, with 6 bases between. The chain's CDR3 is CASSPQGNEQFF. The CDR3, as DNA: TGTGCCAGCTCACCCCAGGGCAATGAGCAGTTCTTC.

Here the CDR3 reads CASRAGTSPLEQYF. In nucleotides, the CDR3 is TGTGCCAGCAGAGCCGGGACTAGCCCTCTCGAGCAGTACTTC. This chain connects TRBV2 to TRBJ2-7, with 9 bases that match TRBD2. This CDR3 has 14 amino acids. V shed 6 bases, J shed 6 bases, and the junction held 9 bases outside the gene matches. Germline CDR1 is SNHLY and CDR2 is FYNNEI.

A single count supports this clone. The V call is TRBV5-4, the J call TRBJ2-1; 7 bases fit TRBD2. Germline V gene lookup returns CDR1 SGHNT and CDR2 YYREEE (reference sequence). The CDR3 contains 14 residues. V was clipped by 5 bases and J by 6 bases; unmatched bases: 8. This CDR3 reads CASSLKLASNEQFF. The CDR3 coding sequence is TGTGCCAGCAGTTTAAAACTAGCGAGCAATGAGCAGTTCTTC. Together with reference TRBV5-4 and TRBJ2-1, the CDR3 gives the full variable domain: ETGVTQSPTHLIKTRGQQVTLRCSSQSGHNTVSWYQQALGQGPQFIFQYYREEENGRGNFPPRFSGLQFPNYSSELNVNALELDDSALYLCASSLKLASNEQFFGPGTRLTVL.

The rearrangement uses TRBV10-2 and TRBJ1-2; TRBD1 matches 7 bases. The germline gives CDR1 WSHSY, CDR2 SAAADI. The CDR3 loop spans 15 amino acids. The junction had 11 bases not matched to a gene; V was cut back by 6 bases and J by 4 bases. This CDR3 is CASRSNTGDGYGYTF. CDR3 DNA: TGCGCCAGCAGGTCGAATACAGGGGACGGCTATGGCTACACCTTC.

The rearrangement links TRBV5-8 to TRBJ1-1; a possible D gene is TRBD1 (5 bases). V shed 6 bases and J shed 6 bases, with 18 bases lying between them. Germline V CDR1 and CDR2: SGHTS, YDEGEE. The CDR3 contains 14 residues. In DNA form, the CDR3 reads TGTGCCAGCACCGCGTCACCAGGGTGGTCTGAAGCTTTCTTT. This sequence encodes CASTASPGWSEAFF. Supplemented by reference TRBV5-8 and TRBJ1-1, the full variable domain reads EAGVTQSPTHLIKTRGQQATLRCSPISGHTSVYWYQQALGLGLQFLLWYDEGEERNRGNFPPRFSGRQFPNYSSELNVNALELEDSALYLCASTASPGWSEAFFGQGTRLTVV.

The gene calls are TRBV10-3 and TRBJ2-1; 9 bases match TRBD2. The CDR3 is made up of 15 amino acids. Per the germline V gene, CDR1 is ENHRY and CDR2 is SYGVKD. The junction had 6 bases not matched to a gene; V was cut back by 0 bases and J by 9 bases. The DNA of the CDR3 is TGTGCCATCAGTGAGTCTGGCGGGAGGGCCCTTGAGCAGTTCTTC. Translation: CAISESGGRALEQFF.

V is TRBV28 and J is TRBJ2-7, with D tentatively TRBD1 (5 bases). Germline loops: CDR1 MDHEN, CDR2 SYDVKM. The CDR3 is made up of 15 amino acids. V was pared by 7 bases and J by 3 bases, with 19 bases between. Here the CDR3 reads CASTENQDSYYEQYF. As DNA, the CDR3 is TGTGCCAGCACCGAGAACCAAGACAGCTACTACGAGCAGTACTTC.

This chain uses TRBV6-4 with TRBJ2-3, with D possibly TRBD1 on 6 matching bases. This CDR3 spans 13 amino acids. The V end was cut by 2 bases, the J end by 7 bases, with 10 bases between. Germline V gene lookup returns CDR1 MRHNA and CDR2 SNTAGT. The CDR3 sequence: CASSDSRGNTQYF. CDR3 coding DNA: TGTGCCAGCAGTGACAGCAGGGGTAATACGCAGTATTTT.

The CDR3 region has the DNA TGTGCCACCAGCACGAGACAGGGATGGGCGTCTAACTATGGCTACACCTTC. Translation: CATSTRQGWASNYGYTF. The chain uses TRBV15 and TRBJ1-2, with TRBD1 identical over 7 bases. This CDR3 spans 17 amino acids. From germline, CDR1 is LNHNV and CDR2 YYDKDF (reference sequence). J was trimmed by 0 bases and V by 4 bases; bases with no gene match: 11.

CDR3 region: CAIRGAPDRVGPYEQYF. In DNA, the CDR3 is TGTGCCATCAGAGGGGCACCAGACAGGGTCGGACCCTACGAGCAGTACTTC. The chain employs TRBV10-3 and TRBJ2-7, with TRBD1 identical over 7 bases. This CDR3 comprises 17 residues. Germline CDR1 reads ENHRY; CDR2 reads SYGVKD. V was pared by 6 bases and J by 2 bases, with 16 bases of the junction left unmatched.

CDR3 coding DNA: TGTGCCAGCAGCCAAGGTTCGGGAGGGACAGAGACCCAGTACTTC. Its protein is CASSQGSGGTETQYF. The chain joins TRBV14 to TRBJ2-5; 8 bases agree with TRBD2. Unmatched junction bases numbered 5, after V lost 1 base and J lost 4 bases. There are 15 residues in the CDR3. Germline V gene data show CDR1 as SGHDN and CDR2 as FVKESK.